These 7 T cell receptor beta chains share one sample of origin, sequenced in a study of CD8+CD57+ T cells in acquired aplastic anemia. It was genomic DNA that served as the template for profiling TCR beta VDJ and CDR3. TCRdb reprocessed the reads via MiXCR and lists one record per CDR3 protein. The sample consists of some 290,000 distinct CDR3 sequences, approximately 56% of them appearing once. Sequences were obtained from sorted CD4+, CD8+, or CD8+CD57+ T cells (not recorded which) from PBMCs. The receptors were gathered from a human donor with severe aplastic anemia or a healthy control (not recorded which).

This clonotype was found many times. The V and J genes are TRBV6-6 and TRBJ1-1; TRBD1 matches at 8 bases. Trimming removed 8 bases from V and 0 bases from J; junction bases left unmatched: 5. CDR3 length: 14 residues. Germline V lookup: CDR1 MNHNY, CDR2 SVGAGI (reference sequence). The CDR3 is CASARGLLNTEAFF. CDR3 sequence (DNA): TGTGCCAGCGCCAGGGGGCTTCTGAACACTGAAGCTTTCTTT.

This chain joins TRBV6-4 and TRBJ1-2; D is undetermined. The CDR3 is 15 residues long. CDR1 and CDR2 from the germline V gene are MRHNA and SNTAGT. The V and J ends lost 3 bases and 8 bases respectively, with 19 bases between them. In DNA form, the CDR3 reads TGTGCCAGCAGTGAAACCCAGGAAGGAGGGTACGGCTACACCTTC. Protein: CASSETQEGGYGYTF.

The rearrangement links TRBV7-9 to TRBJ2-5; D unresolved. The CDR3 spans 15 residues. Trimming took off 8 bases at V and 1 base at J, with 17 bases between the two ends. The germline gives CDR1 SEHNR, CDR2 FQNEAQ (reference sequence). CDR3 nucleotides: TGTGCCAGCGACCGGGCCCTTGGCCGCCAAGAGACCCAGTACTTC. It codes for CASDRALGRQETQYF.

The V call is TRBV10-3, the J call TRBJ1-5; no definite D call. CDR1 and CDR2 (germline): ENHRY, SYGVKD. The ends were cut back, 6 bases at V and 5 bases at J, with 14 bases in the middle. The CDR3 consists of 14 residues. The CDR3 DNA follows: TGTGCCATCAGGTCAGCTCTACGAGATCAGCCCCAGCATTTT. It translates to CAIRSALRDQPQHF.

This clonotype was detected only a few times. V and J are TRBV25-1 and TRBJ1-4; D perhaps matches TRBD1 (5 bases). Germline values: CDR1 MGHDK, CDR2 SYGVNS. This CDR3 comprises 15 residues. Deletions cut 6 bases from V and 0 bases from J, with 11 bases between. In nucleotides, the CDR3 is TGTGCCAGCAGCGGGGGGGGAGCAACTAATGAAAAACTGTTTTTT. Translating gives CASSGGGATNEKLFF.

This clonotype appeared many times. J is TRBJ1-2 and V is TRBV6-5; D unresolved. Germline V gene sequence: CDR1 MNHEY, CDR2 SVGAGI. V was trimmed by 6 bases and J by 2 bases, leaving 13 bases between them. The CDR3 contains 14 residues. CDR3 nucleotides: TGTGCCAGCAGACGTGGACGGTTAAACTATGGCTACACCTTC. Residues: CASRRGRLNYGYTF.

This clonotype was counted many times. The gene calls are TRBV7-6 and TRBJ1-1; 8 bases map to TRBD1. The germline CDR1 and CDR2 sequences are SGHVS and FNYEAQ. CDR3 length: 14 residues. V was pared by 3 bases and J by 5 bases, with 5 bases of the junction left unmatched. Here the CDR3 reads CASSFSTGETEAFF. The CDR3 nucleotides read TGTGCCAGCAGCTTTTCGACAGGGGAAACTGAAGCTTTCTTT.